Here is one T cell receptor beta chain with its context. These data belong to a study of PD-L1 blockade in urothelial cancer. The wider study: Males with urothelial cancer arising in the bladder constituted about 90% of the roughly 30 patients. It was at 3 weeks (second dose) and 6 weeks after treatment start that blood was analyzed. Across blood samples, T cells had a median count of 141,255.

Using immunoSEQ multiplex PCR, the repertoire was profiled, and TCRdb retains in-frame clones only, with some absent. This sample yields tens of thousands of clones, of which about 90% are seen a single time; around 5% belongs to the top ten. This receptor was obtained from a woman in her 70s with urothelial cancer. Sequenced material: PBMCs, taken around atezolizumab (anti-PD-L1) treatment.

The CDR3 spells CASSWRQGEWYF. CDR3 bases: TGTGCCAGCAGCTGGAGACAGGGGGAATGGTACTTC. The chain is built from TRBV5-5 and TRBJ2-7; 9 bases agree with TRBD1. In germline, CDR1 is SGHKS, CDR2 YYEKEE (reference sequence). The CDR3 spans 12 residues. J was trimmed by 12 bases and V by 3 bases; bases with no gene match: 7.